Below, 25 T cell receptor beta chains from the same sample are listed, as sequenced in a study of regulatory T cells in long-lasting Graves disease (dated by TCRdb to the early 2020s). The library came from multiplex PCR. The instrument given in TCRdb is Illumina HiSeq 4000. CDR3 regions were amplified by Arm-PCR with iRepertoire HTBI primers to construct TCR beta libraries. TCRdb ran its own pipeline on the public reads, namely fastp trimming at Q25 and MiXCR clone calling, and kept in-frame beta chains. For every CDR3 protein sequence, its rows merge into one entry that carries the most common genes and DNA. The sample data list roughly 500,000 distinct CDR3 sequences, and 13% of these were observed just once. 10% of the sample lies in the top ten. The sample's time point label, in plain terms: newly diagnosed GD, antithyroid drugs for less than 3 months. RNA was extracted from PBMCs in TRIzol for both TCR sequencing and RNA sequencing.

These same data were also listed under a study on T cells in Graves' hyperthyroidism and ophthalmopathy.

Sequenced here: peripheral blood mononuclear cells (PBMCs), sampled at new diagnosis, from a patient treated with antithyroid drugs. These TCRs come from a man under 40 with Graves disease. Donor details come from another sample of the same person, matched by shared clones.

This sequence joins TRBV28 and TRBJ2-7; TRBD2 matches 10 bases. The germline gives CDR1 MDHEN, CDR2 SYDVKM. Germline trimming cut 3 bases from V and 5 bases from J; bases unmatched to any gene: 10. The CDR3 has 16 residues. This CDR3 is CASSLTAGGSLDEQYF. For the CDR3, the DNA is TGTGCCAGCAGTTTGACAGCGGGAGGGTCTCTAGACGAGCAGTACTTC.

This clonotype was observed many times. CDR3 bases: TGTGCCAGCAGCCGGACAGGGGACTACGAGCAGTACTTC. Its protein is CASSRTGDYEQYF. This chain connects TRBV27 to TRBJ2-7, with 9 bases aligning to TRBD1. The CDR3 extends over 13 amino acids. Germline trimming cut 6 bases from V and 3 bases from J; bases unmatched to any gene: 3. CDR1 and CDR2 (germline): MNHEY, SMNVEV (reference sequence).

This clonotype was counted ten times or more. The chain links TRBV2 to TRBJ2-7; 11 bases map to TRBD1. CDR1 is SNHLY and CDR2 is FYNNEI in the germline V gene. Trimming cost V 10 bases and J 5 bases; bases outside gene matches: 10. The CDR3 spans 14 residues. This CDR3 is CATKSGQGAHEQYF. CDR3 sequence (DNA): TGTGCCACCAAAAGTGGACAGGGGGCCCACGAGCAGTACTTC.

Only a few counts were recorded for this clonotype. V usage is TRBV6-2 or TRBV6-3 and J usage is TRBJ2-5; 10 bases agree with TRBD2. The germline CDR1 and CDR2 sequences are MNHEY and SVGEGT. Trimming took 5 bases from V and 4 from J; bases not matched to a gene: 7. The CDR3 has 15 amino acids. CDR3 in amino acids: CASSVLAGEGETQYF. CDR3 sequence (DNA): TGTGCCAGCAGTGTGCTAGCGGGAGAGGGAGAGACCCAGTACTTC.

This clonotype was seen a handful of times. The chain recombines TRBV12-3 or TRBV12-4 with TRBJ1-2, with 7 bases identical to TRBD1. J lost 2 bases, V lost 4 bases, and 1 base had no gene match. The CDR3 spans 13 residues. CDR3 loop: CASSSTGNYGYTF. DNA for the CDR3: TGTGCCAGCAGTTCGACAGGGAACTATGGCTACACCTTC.

This clonotype appeared many times. A junction boundary mismatches the germline segment, possibly from a read error. CDR3 coding DNA: TGTGCCAGCAGCCTAGCGGGAGGTAACAATGAGCAGTTCTTC. Its translation: CASSLAGGNNEQFF. V gene TRBV7-2 combines with J gene TRBJ2-1, with 11 bases aligning to TRBD2. Germline lookup yields CDR1 SGHTA and CDR2 FQGNSA. The CDR3 has 14 amino acids.

V gene TRBV20-1 combines with J gene TRBJ1-2; no reliable D call. CDR1 and CDR2 (germline): DFQATT, SNEGSKA (reference sequence). V was trimmed by 5 bases and J by 8 bases, leaving 15 bases between them. This CDR3 spans 12 amino acids. The CDR3 sequence: CSAEKGVWGYTF. In DNA form, the CDR3 reads TGCAGTGCTGAGAAGGGCGTCTGGGGCTACACCTTC.

This rearrangement joins TRBV28 to TRBJ2-7; 9 bases match TRBD1. The CDR3 extends over 15 amino acids. V was pared by 3 bases and J by 6 bases, with 9 bases of the junction left unmatched. The germline V gene encodes CDR1 MDHEN and CDR2 SYDVKM. CDR3 residues: CASSFWGTGSGEQYF. CDR3 coding DNA: TGTGCCAGCAGTTTTTGGGGGACAGGGTCGGGCGAGCAGTACTTC.

The table lists this clonotype with many counts. The V gene is TRBV27, the J gene TRBJ2-7; TRBD2 matches at 11 bases. The germline CDR1 and CDR2 sequences are MNHEY and SMNVEV (reference sequence). This CDR3 has 15 residues. V dropped 6 bases and J dropped 2; count of bases not matched to a gene: 6. The CDR3 protein is CASSPFSGRAYEQYF. The CDR3 DNA reads as TGTGCCAGCAGCCCATTTAGCGGGAGGGCCTACGAGCAGTACTTC.

This clonotype was detected ten times or more. DNA of the CDR3: TGTGCCTGGAGGACGGGGACGTTCACCGGGGAGCTGTTTTTT. This sequence encodes CAWRTGTFTGELFF. The V gene is TRBV30, the J gene TRBJ2-2; either TRBD1 or TRBD2 may supply D (5 bases each). Germline CDR1 and CDR2: GTSNPN and SVGIG (reference sequence). This CDR3 spans 14 amino acids. Deletions cut 3 bases from V and 4 bases from J, with 12 bases between.

CDR3 coding DNA: TGTGCCAGTAGTAAGACTAGCTCTCAAGAGACCCAGTACTTC. This gives the protein CASSKTSSQETQYF. This chain connects TRBV19 to TRBJ2-5; 7 bases align to TRBD2. This CDR3 contains 14 residues. The V and J ends lost 4 bases and 2 bases, in that order; junction bases with no gene match: 4. Germline CDR1 reads LNHDA; CDR2 reads SQIVND (reference sequence). Filled out from reference TRBV19 and TRBJ2-5, the complete variable domain reads DGGITQSPKYLFRKEGQNVTLSCEQNLNHDAMYWYRQDPGQGLRLIYYSQIVNDFQKGDIAEGYSVSREKKESFPLTVTSAQKNPTAFYLCASSKTSSQETQYFGPGTRLLVL.

The table lists this clonotype with many counts. V gene TRBV27 combines with J gene TRBJ2-7; D possibly corresponds to TRBD1 (6 bases). The germline V gene has CDR1 MNHEY and CDR2 SMNVEV (reference sequence). V was clipped by 8 bases and J by 3 bases, with 20 bases between them. The CDR3 spans 15 residues. The CDR3 sequence: CASARGQSFFYEQYF. CDR3 DNA sequence: TGTGCCAGCGCTCGTGGACAGTCGTTTTTCTACGAGCAGTACTTC.

The V call is TRBV7-2, the J call TRBJ2-2; possible D gene TRBD2, 5 bases. CDR1 and CDR2 from the germline V gene are SGHTA and FQGNSA. Trimming cost V 1 base and J 5 bases, with 14 bases left between them. The CDR3 is 16 amino acids. The CDR3 is CASSLVRVTRTGELFF. CDR3 nucleotide sequence: TGTGCCAGCAGCTTAGTGCGGGTGACACGAACCGGGGAGCTGTTTTTT.

The chain joins TRBV12-5 to TRBJ1-5, with D perhaps TRBD1 (6 bases). The CDR3 is made up of 13 amino acids. Looked up from germline, CDR1 is LGHNT and CDR2 is FRNRAP. V was cut by 6 bases and J by 9 bases, with 15 bases left in between. This chain's CDR3 is CASGDSLGRPQHF. As DNA, the CDR3 is TGTGCTAGTGGGGACAGTTTGGGCCGGCCCCAGCATTTT.

This clonotype was seen ten or more times. V and J are TRBV20-1 and TRBJ1-5, with D unresolved. CDR3 size: 12 residues. CDR1 DFQATT and CDR2 SNEGSKA come from the germline V gene (reference sequence). Trimming removed 3 bases from V and 9 bases from J, with 12 bases in between. The CDR3 reads CSASRRQRPQHF. In DNA, the CDR3 is TGCAGTGCTAGTCGACGGCAAAGGCCCCAGCATTTT.

This clonotype was seen repeatedly, ten times or more. The chain recombines TRBV27 with TRBJ1-1; no reliable D call. The V and J ends lost 2 bases and 0 bases respectively, with 7 bases between them. The CDR3 consists of 14 residues. Germline CDR1 and CDR2: MNHEY and SMNVEV (reference sequence). In nucleotides, the CDR3 is TGTGCCAGCAGTTTAGGGGTTATGAACACTGAAGCTTTCTTT. This encodes CASSLGVMNTEAFF.

The chain combines TRBV9 with TRBJ2-2; TRBD2 might be the D (6 bases). The V end was cut by 3 bases, the J end by 5 bases, with 14 bases between. CDR1 and CDR2 from the germline V gene are SGDLS and YYNGEE. CDR3 length equals 15 residues. The CDR3 DNA is TGTGCCAGCAGCGAAGTAGGGGCGGGGACCGGGGAGCTGTTTTTT. Protein product: CASSEVGAGTGELFF. Drawing the rest from reference TRBV9 and TRBJ2-2, the complete variable domain is DSGVTQTPKHLITATGQRVTLRCSPRSGDLSVYWYQQSLDQGLQFLIQYYNGEERAKGNILERFSAQQFPDLHSELNLSSLELGDSALYFCASSEVGAGTGELFFGEGSRLTVL.

As concerns this clonotype: This sequence may be a read error, since a much larger clone differs from it by one base. CDR3 bases: TGTGTCAGCAGACCCATACAGGGGGCGCCGGCAGATACGCAGTATTTT. Translating gives CVSRPIQGAPADTQYF. The chain employs TRBV27 and TRBJ2-3; 9 bases align to TRBD1. This CDR3 comprises 16 residues. From germline, CDR1 is MNHEY and CDR2 SMNVEV (reference sequence).

This clonotype was counted once. This may be a read error: a much more frequent sequence differs by one nucleotide. V is TRBV2 and J is TRBJ2-1; 8 bases agree with TRBD2. V shed 7 bases and J 6 bases; nucleotides not matched to a gene: 8. This CDR3 comprises 14 residues. CDR1 SNHLY and CDR2 FYNNEI come from the germline V gene. The CDR3 sequence: CASMGSGNSNEQFF. For the CDR3, the DNA is TGTGCCAGCATGGGTAGCGGGAATAGCAATGAGCAGTTCTTC.

There are a few counts of this clonotype. The J gene is TRBJ2-7, the V gene TRBV28; no reliable D call. V lost 2 bases, J lost 2 bases, and 10 bases lay in between. This CDR3 is built from 14 residues. From germline, CDR1 is MDHEN and CDR2 SYDVKM. The CDR3: CASSLGGTTYEQYF. The CDR3 DNA reads as TGTGCCAGCAGTTTAGGCGGTACAACCTACGAGCAGTACTTC. Looking up the rest from reference TRBV28 and TRBJ2-7 gives the full variable domain: DVKVTQSSRYLVKRTGEKVFLECVQDMDHENMFWYRQDPGLGLRLIYFSYDVKMKEKGDIPEGYSVSREKKERFSLILESASTNQTSMYLCASSLGGTTYEQYFGPGTRLTVT.

This clonotype appeared many times. The rearrangement uses TRBV29-1 and TRBJ2-7; a weak D match, TRBD1 (7 bases). Trimming removed 7 bases at V and 3 bases at J, with 13 bases between. Germline CDR1 reads SQVTM; CDR2 reads ANQGSEA. This CDR3 has 12 residues. The CDR3 bases are TGCAGCGCTGGACAGGACTACTACGAGCAGTACTTC. Translating it yields CSAGQDYYEQYF.

In its sample, this clonotype was seen many times. The chain has TRBV20-1 and TRBJ1-2, with unresolved D. The V gene's germline CDR1 is DFQATT and CDR2 SNEGSKA (reference sequence). V lost 0 bases and J lost 4, with 18 bases in between. This CDR3 has 16 amino acids. In DNA, the CDR3 is TGCAGTGCTAGAGATCCCAGGTTGGGAATAGGCTATGGCTACACCTTC. Translating it yields CSARDPRLGIGYGYTF.

Ten or more counts support this clonotype. V usage is TRBV2 and J usage is TRBJ2-5; 7 bases map to TRBD1. The CDR3 spans 13 residues. V lost 6 bases and J lost 5; bases outside the gene matches: 6. CDR1 and CDR2 from the germline V gene are SNHLY and FYNNEI. CDR3: CASSDRVRETQYF. In DNA, the CDR3 is TGTGCCAGCAGCGACAGGGTGAGGGAGACCCAGTACTTC.

This clonotype was picked up a small number of times. CDR3 DNA: TGTGCCAGTAGTATAGCGGACGGAGCCAAAAACATTCAGTACTTC. Translation: CASSIADGAKNIQYF. V is TRBV19 and J is TRBJ2-4; D is ambiguous. V lost 1 base, J lost 0 bases, and 7 bases lay in between. The CDR3 consists of 15 residues. Germline V gene data show CDR1 as LNHDA and CDR2 as SQIVND (reference sequence). The full variable domain, with the rest looked up from reference TRBV19 and TRBJ2-4, is DGGITQSPKYLFRKEGQNVTLSCEQNLNHDAMYWYRQDPGQGLRLIYYSQIVNDFQKGDIAEGYSVSREKKESFPLTVTSAQKNPTAFYLCASSIADGAKNIQYFGAGTRLSVL.

This sequence joins TRBV29-1 and TRBJ1-2; possibly TRBD1 for D (5 bases). Deletions cut 0 bases from V and 1 base from J, with 9 bases between. The CDR3 contains 14 residues. CDR1 is SQVTM and CDR2 is ANQGSEA in the germline V gene. The CDR3 nucleotides are TGCAGCGTTGAAGATACAGGATTTAACTATGGCTACACCTTC. Translating it yields CSVEDTGFNYGYTF.